This TCR beta chain was sequenced for a study of cytomegalovirus exposure and HLA in healthy donors. 13 Jbeta primers and 60 Vbeta primers were used for the PCR. Methods used by the authors: The count from a later analysis was 79 million or so unique TCR beta chains, some 12 million of them shared. Sequenced by immunoSEQ multiplex PCR; TCRdb stores in-frame clones only, minus some. Clone size and V and J calls were adopted from that table, with D and trimming inferred from the DNA. The table records 190,000 or so clones, roughly 80% of them present only once. As regards this clone: Antigen specificity is unknown.

The study's findings and limits: Follow-up analysis later connected one missense variant in DCLRE1C with trimming of TCR beta V- and J-genes. Most CMV-associated TCR beta chains appeared HLA-restricted in a later analysis.

Germline CDR1 MGHRA, CDR2 YSYEKL. The junction had 9 bases not matched to a gene; V was cut back by 3 bases and J by 5 bases. The length of the CDR3 is 16 residues. The chain is built from TRBV4-1 and TRBJ2-1, with 8 bases lining up with TRBD1. Sequenced: PBMCs. The clonotype originates from a middle-aged man in good health and CMV-seronegative. This CDR3 is CASSQSPGTGNNEQFF. The CDR3 nucleotides are TGCGCCAGCAGCCAGAGTCCCGGGACAGGCAACAATGAGCAGTTCTTC.